There are a few counts of the clone carrying this T cell receptor (beta chain). For every subset, genomic DNA was evenly distributed across several immunoSEQ plates. Original processing notes: With immunoSEQ giving junction-only sequences and no quality scores, filtering differed. Only in-frame clones appear in the TCRdb table, and some are missing; sequencing was by immunoSEQ multiplex PCR. D and trimming were read from the DNA, whereas the V and J calls and clone size are those reported in that table. Of 300,000 to 400,000 clones listed, roughly 70% are singletons. This sample was taken from a study of shared clonotypes between healthy human individuals. The CDR3 is 16 amino acids. Germline V gene data show CDR1 as MNHEY and CDR2 as SVGAGI. With 2 bases removed from V and 2 bases from J, the gap between germline ends came to 13 bases. Donors, healthy HIV-negative adults, lacked recent acute infections or vaccinations.

V is TRBV6-5 and J is TRBJ2-1; TRBD2 is a possible D gene (5 bases). Sequencing used memory CD4+ T cells sorted from blood. Subset of the sample: CD45RA-negative fraction. The receptor was derived from a young man in good health. CDR3 region: CASSYRGSHPYNEQFF. CDR3 nucleotide sequence: TGTGCCAGCAGTTACCGAGGGAGCCACCCCTACAATGAGCAGTTCTTC.